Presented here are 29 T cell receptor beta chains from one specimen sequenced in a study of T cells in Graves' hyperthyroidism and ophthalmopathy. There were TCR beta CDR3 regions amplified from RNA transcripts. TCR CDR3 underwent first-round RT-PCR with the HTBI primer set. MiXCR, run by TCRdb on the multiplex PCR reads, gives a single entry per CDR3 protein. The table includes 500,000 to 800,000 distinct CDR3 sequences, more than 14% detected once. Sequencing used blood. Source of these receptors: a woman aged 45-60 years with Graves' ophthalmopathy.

CDR3 sequence: CSAGGSGVYF. CDR3 sequence (DNA): TGCAGTGCCGGGGGCAGTGGTGTGTACTTC. V is TRBV20-1 and J is TRBJ2-5; D might be TRBD1 or TRBD2, each matching 6 bases. The germline gives CDR1 DFQATT, CDR2 SNEGSKA (reference sequence). This CDR3 is built from 10 residues. Deletions cut 6 bases from V and 13 bases from J, with 15 bases between.

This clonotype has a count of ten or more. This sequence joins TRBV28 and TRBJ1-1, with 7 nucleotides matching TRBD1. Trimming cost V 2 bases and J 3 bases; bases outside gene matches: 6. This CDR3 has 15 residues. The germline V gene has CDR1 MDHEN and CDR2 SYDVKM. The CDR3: CASSLHQGGDTEAFF. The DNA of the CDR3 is TGTGCCAGCAGTTTACACCAGGGGGGCGACACTGAAGCTTTCTTT.

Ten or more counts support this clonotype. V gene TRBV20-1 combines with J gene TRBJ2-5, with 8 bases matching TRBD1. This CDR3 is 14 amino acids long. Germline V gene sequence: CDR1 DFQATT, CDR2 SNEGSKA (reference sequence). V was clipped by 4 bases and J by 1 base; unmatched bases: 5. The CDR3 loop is CSANGGQVQETQYF. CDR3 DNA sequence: TGCAGTGCTAATGGGGGACAGGTCCAAGAGACCCAGTACTTC.

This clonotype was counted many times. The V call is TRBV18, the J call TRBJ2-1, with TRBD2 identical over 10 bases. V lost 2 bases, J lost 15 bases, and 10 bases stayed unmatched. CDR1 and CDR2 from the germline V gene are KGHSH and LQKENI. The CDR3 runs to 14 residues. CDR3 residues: CASSPYQREGLPFF. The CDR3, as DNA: TGTGCCAGCTCACCATATCAGCGGGAGGGCCTACCGTTCTTC.

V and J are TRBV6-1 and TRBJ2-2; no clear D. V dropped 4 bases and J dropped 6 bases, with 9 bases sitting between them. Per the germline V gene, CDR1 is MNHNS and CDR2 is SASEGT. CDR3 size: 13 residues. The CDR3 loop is CASSARRSGELFF. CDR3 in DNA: TGTGCCAGCAGTGCTAGACGTTCCGGGGAGCTGTTTTTT.

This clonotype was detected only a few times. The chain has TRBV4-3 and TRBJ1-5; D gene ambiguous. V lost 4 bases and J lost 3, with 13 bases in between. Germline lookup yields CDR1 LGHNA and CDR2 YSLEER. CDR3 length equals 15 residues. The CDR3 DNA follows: TGCGCCAGCAGCCCCGACAAATTGGCCAATCAGCCCCAGCATTTT. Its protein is CASSPDKLANQPQHF.

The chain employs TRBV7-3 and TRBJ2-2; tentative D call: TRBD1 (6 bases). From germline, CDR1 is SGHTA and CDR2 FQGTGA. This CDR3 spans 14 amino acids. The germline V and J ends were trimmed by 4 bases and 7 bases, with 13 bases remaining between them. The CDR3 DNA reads TGTGCCAGCAGCTCAGGGGTCGGGGTCGGGGAGCTGTTTTTT. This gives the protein CASSSGVGVGELFF.

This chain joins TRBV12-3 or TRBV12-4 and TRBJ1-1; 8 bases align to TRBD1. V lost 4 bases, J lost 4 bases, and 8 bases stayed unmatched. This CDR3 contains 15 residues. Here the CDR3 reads CASSYTDRVGTEAFF. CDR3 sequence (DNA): TGTGCCAGCAGTTACACGGACAGGGTTGGCACTGAAGCTTTCTTT.

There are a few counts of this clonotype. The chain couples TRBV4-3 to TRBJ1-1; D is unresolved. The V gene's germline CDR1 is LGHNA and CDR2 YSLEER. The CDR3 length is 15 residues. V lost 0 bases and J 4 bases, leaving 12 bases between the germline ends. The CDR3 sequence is CASSQDNGERTEAFF. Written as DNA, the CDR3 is TGCGCCAGCAGCCAAGATAACGGGGAGCGCACTGAAGCTTTCTTT.

CDR3 DNA sequence: TGTGCCACCAGCAGAGCGGGGGGCTACTACGAGCAGTACTTC. Protein sequence: CATSRAGGYYEQYF. The chain uses TRBV15 and TRBJ2-7, with a tentative D call TRBD2 (7 bases). Trimming pared 1 base from V and 3 bases from J, leaving 10 bases between. Germline V gene data show CDR1 as LNHNV and CDR2 as YYDKDF (reference sequence). The length of the CDR3 is 14 residues. Supplemented by reference TRBV15 and TRBJ2-7, the full variable domain reads DAMVIQNPRYQVTQFGKPVTLSCSQTLNHNVMYWYQQKSSQAPKLLFHYYDKDFNNEADTPDNFQSRRPNTSFCFLDIRSPGLGDTAMYLCATSRAGGYYEQYFGPGTRLTVT.

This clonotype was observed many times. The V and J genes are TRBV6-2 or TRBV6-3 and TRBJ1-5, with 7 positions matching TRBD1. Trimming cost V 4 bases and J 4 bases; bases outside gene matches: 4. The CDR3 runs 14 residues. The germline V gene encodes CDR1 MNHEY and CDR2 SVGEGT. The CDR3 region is CASSSGQENQPQHF. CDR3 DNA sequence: TGTGCCAGCAGTTCTGGACAGGAAAATCAGCCCCAGCATTTT.

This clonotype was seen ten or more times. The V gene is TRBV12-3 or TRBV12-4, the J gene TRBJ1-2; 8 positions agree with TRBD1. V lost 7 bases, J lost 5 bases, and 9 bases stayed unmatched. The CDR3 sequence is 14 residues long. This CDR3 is CASKKTGAFYGYTF. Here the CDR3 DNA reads TGTGCCAGCAAAAAGACAGGGGCCTTTTATGGCTACACCTTC.

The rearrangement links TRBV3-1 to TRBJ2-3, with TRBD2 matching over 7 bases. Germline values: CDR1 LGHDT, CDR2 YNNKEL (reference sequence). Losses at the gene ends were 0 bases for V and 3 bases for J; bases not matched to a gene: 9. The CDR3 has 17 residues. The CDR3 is CASSQDRFREATDTQYF. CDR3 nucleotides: TGTGCCAGCAGCCAAGATAGATTCCGGGAGGCGACAGATACGCAGTATTTT.

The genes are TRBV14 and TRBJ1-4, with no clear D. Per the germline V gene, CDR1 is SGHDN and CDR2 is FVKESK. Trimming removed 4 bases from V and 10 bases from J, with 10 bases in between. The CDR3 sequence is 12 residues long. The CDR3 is CASSPGSGKLFF. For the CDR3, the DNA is TGTGCCAGCAGCCCCGGTAGCGGAAAACTGTTTTTT.

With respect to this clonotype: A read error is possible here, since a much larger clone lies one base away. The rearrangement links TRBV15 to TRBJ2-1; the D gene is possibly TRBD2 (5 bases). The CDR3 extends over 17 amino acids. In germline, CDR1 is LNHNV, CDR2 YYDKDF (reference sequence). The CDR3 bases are TGTGCCACCAGGAGAGATCTACAAGGGAGCTCCTACAATGAGCAGTTCTTC. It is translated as CATRRDLQGSSYNEQFF. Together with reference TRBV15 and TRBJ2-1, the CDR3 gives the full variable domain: DAMVIQNPRYQVTQFGKPVTLSCSQTLNHNVMYWYQQKSSQAPKLLFHYYDKDFNNEADTPDNFQSRRPNTSFCFLDIRSPGLGDTAMYLCATRRDLQGSSYNEQFFGPGTRLTVL.

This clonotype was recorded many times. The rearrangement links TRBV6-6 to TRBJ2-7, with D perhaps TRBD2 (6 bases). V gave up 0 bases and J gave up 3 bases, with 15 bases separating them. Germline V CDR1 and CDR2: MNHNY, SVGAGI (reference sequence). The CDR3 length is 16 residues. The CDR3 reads CASSYSTRVSVYEQYF. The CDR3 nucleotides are TGTGCCAGCAGTTACTCGACTAGGGTTTCTGTCTACGAGCAGTACTTC.

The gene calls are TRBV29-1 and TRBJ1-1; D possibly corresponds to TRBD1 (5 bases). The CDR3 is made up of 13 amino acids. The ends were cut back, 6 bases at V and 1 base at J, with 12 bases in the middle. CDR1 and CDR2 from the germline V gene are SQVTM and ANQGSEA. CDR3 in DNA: TGCAGCGTACCGGGACCTTCGAACACTGAAGCTTTCTTT. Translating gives CSVPGPSNTEAFF.

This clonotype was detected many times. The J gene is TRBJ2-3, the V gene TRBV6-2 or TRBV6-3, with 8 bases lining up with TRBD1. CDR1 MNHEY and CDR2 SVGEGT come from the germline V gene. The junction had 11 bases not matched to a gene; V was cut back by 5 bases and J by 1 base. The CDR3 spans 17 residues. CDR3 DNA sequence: TGTGCCAGCAGTCCCCGGACAGGGCTGAAGGGCACAGATACGCAGTATTTT. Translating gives CASSPRTGLKGTDTQYF.

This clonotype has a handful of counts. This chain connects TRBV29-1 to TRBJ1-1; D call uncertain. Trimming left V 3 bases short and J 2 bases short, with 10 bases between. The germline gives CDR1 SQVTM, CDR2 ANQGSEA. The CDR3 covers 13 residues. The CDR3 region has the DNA TGCAGCGTTGATATCGGTGGTAACACTGAAGCTTTCTTT. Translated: CSVDIGGNTEAFF.

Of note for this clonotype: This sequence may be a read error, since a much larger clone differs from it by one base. The CDR3 region is CASRPGAGQTEAFF. The CDR3 DNA reads as TGTGCCAGCAGACCTGGGGCAGGGCAAACTGAAGCTTTCTTT. The rearrangement links TRBV28 to TRBJ1-1; a possible D gene is TRBD1 (5 bases). Deletions cut 6 bases from V and 5 bases from J, with 16 bases between. Germline-derived CDR1 and CDR2 are MDHEN and SYDVKM. The CDR3 has 14 amino acids.

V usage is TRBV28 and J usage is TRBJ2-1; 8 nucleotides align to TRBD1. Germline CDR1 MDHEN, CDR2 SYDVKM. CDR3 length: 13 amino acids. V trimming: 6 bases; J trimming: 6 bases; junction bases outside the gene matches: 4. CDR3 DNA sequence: TGTGCCAGCAGAGGACAGGGTGTCAATGAGCAGTTCTTC. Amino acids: CASRGQGVNEQFF. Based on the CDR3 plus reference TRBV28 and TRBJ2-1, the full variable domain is DVKVTQSSRYLVKRTGEKVFLECVQDMDHENMFWYRQDPGLGLRLIYFSYDVKMKEKGDIPEGYSVSREKKERFSLILESASTNQTSMYLCASRGQGVNEQFFGPGTRLTVL.

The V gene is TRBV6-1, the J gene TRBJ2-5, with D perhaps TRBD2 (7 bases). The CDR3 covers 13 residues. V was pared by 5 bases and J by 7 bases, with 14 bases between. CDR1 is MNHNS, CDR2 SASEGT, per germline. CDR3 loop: CASSRTGGGTQYF. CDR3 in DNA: TGTGCCAGCAGTAGGACGGGGGGCGGGACCCAGTACTTC.

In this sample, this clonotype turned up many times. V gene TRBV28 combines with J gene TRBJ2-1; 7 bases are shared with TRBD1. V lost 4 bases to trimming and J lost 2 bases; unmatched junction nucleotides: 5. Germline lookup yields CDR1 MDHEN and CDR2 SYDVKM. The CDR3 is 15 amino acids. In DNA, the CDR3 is TGTGCCAGCAGTTCGACAGGGCCGGCCTACAATGAGCAGTTCTTC. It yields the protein CASSSTGPAYNEQFF.

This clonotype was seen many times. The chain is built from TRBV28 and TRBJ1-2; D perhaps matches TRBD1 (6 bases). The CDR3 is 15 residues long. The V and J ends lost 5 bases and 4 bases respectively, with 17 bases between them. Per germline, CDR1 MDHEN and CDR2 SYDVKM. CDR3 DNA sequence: TGTGCCAGCAGTCTTTTACAGGGAAGAGGCTATGGCTACACCTTC. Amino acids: CASSLLQGRGYGYTF.

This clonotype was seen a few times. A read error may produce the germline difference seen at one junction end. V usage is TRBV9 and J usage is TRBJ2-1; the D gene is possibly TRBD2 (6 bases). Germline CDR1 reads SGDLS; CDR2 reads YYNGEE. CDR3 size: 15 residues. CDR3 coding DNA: TGTGCCAGCAGCGTAGACGGGAGAAACTACAGTGAGCAGTTCTTC. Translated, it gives CASSVDGRNYSEQFF.

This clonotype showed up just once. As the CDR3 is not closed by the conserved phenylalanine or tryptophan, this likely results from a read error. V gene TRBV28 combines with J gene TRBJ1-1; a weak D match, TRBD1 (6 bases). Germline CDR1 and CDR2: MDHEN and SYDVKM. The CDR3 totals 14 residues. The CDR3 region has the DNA TGTGCTAGCAGTCTAGGGACATATAACACTGAAGCTTTCTCT. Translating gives CASSLGTYNTEAFS.

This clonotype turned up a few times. CDR3: CASRGVAVDLTNEQFF. The CDR3 bases are TGTGCCAGCAGGGGGGTAGCCGTGGACCTTACAAATGAGCAGTTCTTC. V is TRBV27 and J is TRBJ2-1; TRBD1 or TRBD2 may be the D gene (5 bases each). Trimming shortened V by 6 bases and J by 7 bases, and 22 bases separated the two germline ends. Germline V gives CDR1 MNHEY, CDR2 SMNVEV (reference sequence). This CDR3 region has 16 residues.

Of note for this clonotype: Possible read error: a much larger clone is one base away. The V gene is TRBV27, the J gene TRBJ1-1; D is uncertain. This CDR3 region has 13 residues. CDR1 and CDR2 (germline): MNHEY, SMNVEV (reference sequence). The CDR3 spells CASSLLAGTEASF. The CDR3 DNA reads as TGTGCCAGCAGTTTATTAGCCGGCACTGAAGCTTCCTTT.

CDR3 region: CASSFTDRPYGYTF. CDR3 bases: TGTGCCAGCAGTTTCACCGACAGACCCTATGGCTACACCTTC. The V gene is TRBV28, the J gene TRBJ1-2, with TRBD1 as a possible D gene (5 bases). V lost 3 bases and J 4 bases, leaving 12 bases between the germline ends. Germline CDR1 is MDHEN and CDR2 is SYDVKM. This CDR3 is 14 amino acids long.